This TCR beta chain was captured in a study of blood T cells in healthy people across ages. Overall study context: Template-switching capture recovered about one barcoded beta molecule per two T cells.

V gave up 1 base and J gave up 5 bases, with 13 bases separating them. This CDR3 has 14 amino acids. Germline loops: CDR1 SGHRS, CDR2 YFSETQ. Primers used in a second PCR of roughly 6 to 11 cycles were a sample-barcoded 5' primer and a J-beta primer mix. TCRdb re-derived calls from the 5' RACE reads in MiXCR, one entry per CDR3 protein. The sample contains about 940,000 distinct CDR3 sequences, under 50% of which appear only once. The chain couples TRBV5-1 to TRBJ2-7, with D possibly being TRBD1 (5 bases). The source material was blood. This TCR derives from a man aged 25 to 40 in good health. CDR3 nucleotide sequence: TGCGCCAGCAGCTTGCGCCAGGGTATCGACGAGCAGTACTTC. This translates into CASSLRQGIDEQYF. The full variable domain, in which reference TRBV5-1 and TRBJ2-7 provide the parts outside the CDR3, is KAGVTQTPRYLIKTRGQQVTLSCSPISGHRSVSWYQQTPGQGLQFLFEYFSETQRNKGNFPGRFSGRQFSNSRSEMNVSTLELGDSALYLCASSLRQGIDEQYFGPGTRLTVT.